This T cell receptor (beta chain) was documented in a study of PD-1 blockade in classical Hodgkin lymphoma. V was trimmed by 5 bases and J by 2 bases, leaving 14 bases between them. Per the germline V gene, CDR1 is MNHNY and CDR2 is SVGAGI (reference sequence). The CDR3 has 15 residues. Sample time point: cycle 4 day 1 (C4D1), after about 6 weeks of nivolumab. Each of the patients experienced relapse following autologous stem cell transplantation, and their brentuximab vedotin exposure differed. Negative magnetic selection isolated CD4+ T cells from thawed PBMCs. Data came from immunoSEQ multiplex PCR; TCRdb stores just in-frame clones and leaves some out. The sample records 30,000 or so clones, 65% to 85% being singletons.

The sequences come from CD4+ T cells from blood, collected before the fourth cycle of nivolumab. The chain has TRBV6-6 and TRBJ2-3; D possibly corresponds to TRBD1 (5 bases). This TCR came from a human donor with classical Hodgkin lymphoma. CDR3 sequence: CASSPLDSVTDTQYF. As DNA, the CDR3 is TGTGCCAGCAGTCCCCTAGACAGCGTCACAGATACGCAGTATTTT.